This T cell receptor beta chain was identified in a study of tumor-infiltrating lymphocytes in primary liver carcinoma. As for the study in general: The five patients, who were men and women, ranged in age from 30 to 69 years. The tumors, T1-T3 N0M0 lesions, were roughly 4.2 to 11 cm across.

Regarding the study as a whole: Tumors significantly exceeded blood in top-250-clone fraction (p = 0.039).

Germline CDR1 is WSHSY and CDR2 is SAAADI. The CDR3 spans 18 residues. Trimming pared 4 bases from V and 8 bases from J, leaving 27 bases between. As regards this clonotype: The target antigen is unknown.

Total RNA amounting to about 520 ng was the source from which TCR beta cDNA was made with a constant-region primer. A slightly modified ARM-PCR protocol with three nested multiplex PCR rounds produced these TCR beta libraries. Running around 9 cycles apiece, the first two PCR rounds relied on TRBV1-TRBV30 forward primers together with a C-beta reverse primer. Each CDR3 protein gets one entry after TCRdb re-called the multiplex PCR reads with MiXCR. The top ten hold 5% to 6.5% of the sample, which has 330,000 or so distinct CDR3 sequences, less than 65% seen once. Germline DNA was also extracted, while the blood RNA originated from unsorted whole blood.

This receptor was taken from a man in his forties with primary liver carcinoma and hepatitis B virus infection. Sequenced sample: peripheral blood. This rearrangement joins TRBV10-2 to TRBJ2-1, with D tentatively TRBD2 (6 bases). DNA for the CDR3: TGCGCCAGCAGTGCCCCTAGGTTGTCCTGGAGGGCCGTAGATGAGCAGTTCTTC. Protein sequence: CASSAPRLSWRAVDEQFF.